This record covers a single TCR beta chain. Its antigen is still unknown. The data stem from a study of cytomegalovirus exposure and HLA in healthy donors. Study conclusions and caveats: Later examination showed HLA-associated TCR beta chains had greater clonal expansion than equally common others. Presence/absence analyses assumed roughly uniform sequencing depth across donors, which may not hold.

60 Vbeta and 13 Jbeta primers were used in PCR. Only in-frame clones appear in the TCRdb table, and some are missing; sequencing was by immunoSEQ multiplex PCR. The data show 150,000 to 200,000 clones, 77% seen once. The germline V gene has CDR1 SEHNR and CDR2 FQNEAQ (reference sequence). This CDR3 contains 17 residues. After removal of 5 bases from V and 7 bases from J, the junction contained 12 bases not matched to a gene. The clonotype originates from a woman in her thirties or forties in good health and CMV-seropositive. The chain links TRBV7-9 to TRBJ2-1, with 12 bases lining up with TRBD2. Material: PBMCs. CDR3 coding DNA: TGTGCCAGCAGCCAAGTTTCGACTAGCGGGAGATTTAATGAGCAGTTCTTC. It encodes CASSQVSTSGRFNEQFF.